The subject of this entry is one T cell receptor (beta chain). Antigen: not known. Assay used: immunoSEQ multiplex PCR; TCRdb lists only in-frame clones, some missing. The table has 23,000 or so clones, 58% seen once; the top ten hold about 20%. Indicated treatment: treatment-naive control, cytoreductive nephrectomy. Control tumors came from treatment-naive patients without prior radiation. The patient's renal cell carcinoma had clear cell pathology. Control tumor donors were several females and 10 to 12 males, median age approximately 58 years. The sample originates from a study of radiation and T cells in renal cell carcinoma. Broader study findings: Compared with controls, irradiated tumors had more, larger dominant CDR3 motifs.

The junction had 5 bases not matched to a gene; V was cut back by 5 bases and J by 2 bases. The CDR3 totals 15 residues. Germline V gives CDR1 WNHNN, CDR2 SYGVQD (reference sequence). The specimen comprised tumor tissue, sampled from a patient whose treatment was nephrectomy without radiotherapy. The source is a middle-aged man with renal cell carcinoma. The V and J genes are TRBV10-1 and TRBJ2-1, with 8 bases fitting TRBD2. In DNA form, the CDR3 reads TGCGCCAGCAGTTGGAGCGGGGGACCCTACAATGAGCAGTTCTTC. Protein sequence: CASSWSGGPYNEQFF.